Listed below are T cell receptor beta chains from one sample, sequenced in a study of blood T cell repertoires in COVID-19. Method: immunoSEQ multiplex PCR; TCRdb's copy keeps in-frame clones and lacks some. The profile covers over 300,000 clones, with approximately 88% appearing a single time and approximately 1.2% taken by the ten largest. Sequences were obtained from peripheral blood. The receptors here all came from a man aged 40-49 years with acute or convalescent COVID-19. The CDR3 runs from the conserved cysteine through the conserved F or W. D genes are given only for firm matches. A clone size is listed for some rows: how often the clone was seen (once, few, many), or a class if it is expanded.

abundance	v_gene	d_gene	j_gene	CDR3nt	CDR3aa
NA	TRBV20-1	NA	TRBJ2-3	TGCAGTGCTAGTACAGCGGGTACAGATACGCAGTATTTT	CSASTAGTDTQYF
NA	TRBV27	TRBD2	TRBJ2-2	TGTGCCAGCAGTTTATTCCCTAGCGGATACACCGGGGAGCTGTTTTTT	CASSLFPSGYTGELFF
NA	TRBV27	TRBD1	TRBJ1-6	TGTGCCAGCAGTCCTTGGACAGGGGCACCCCTCCACTTT	CASSPWTGAPLHF
NA	TRBV6-4	TRBD1	TRBJ2-2	TGTGCCAGCAGTGAGACAGGGGACACCGGGGAGCTGTTTTTT	CASSETGDTGELFF
NA	TRBV15	NA	TRBJ2-2	TGTGCCACCAGCAGAGAAGGGGGGGCCTTCACCGGGGAGCTGTTTTTT	CATSREGGAFTGELFF
NA	TRBV6-5	NA	TRBJ1-2	TGTGCCAGCAGTTACTCGAGTGAATCCACCGAGGGCTACACCTTC	CASSYSSESTEGYTF
NA	TRBV2	NA	TRBJ2-7	TGTGCCAGCAGTGAACCCAGTTCCTACGAGCAGTACTTC	CASSEPSSYEQYF
NA	TRBV5-4	NA	TRBJ1-2	TGTGCCAGCAGCGTGGGCAGGGGCTATGGCTACACCTTC	CASSVGRGYGYTF
once	TRBV4-3	NA	TRBJ2-7	TGCGCCAGCAGCCCCGGGGTGGCATCCTACGAGCAGTACTTC	CASSPGVASYEQYF
NA	TRBV9	NA	TRBJ2-1	TGTGCCAGCAGCGTAGCTCGGGGTTATGATGAGCAGTTCTTC	CASSVARGYDEQFF
NA	TRBV2	TRBD1	TRBJ2-2	TGTGCCAGCAGACCCTGGGGGACAGCGAACACCGGGGAGCTGTTTTTT	CASRPWGTANTGELFF
NA	TRBV5-4	TRBD2	TRBJ2-1	TGTGCCAGCAGCCGTGGGACTAGCGGGACGAATGAGCAGTTCTTC	CASSRGTSGTNEQFF
NA	TRBV7-3	TRBD2	TRBJ2-1	TGTGCCAGCAGCTCCGGCTGGGGACTAGCGGGGGGTCATGAGCAGTTCTTC	CASSSGWGLAGGHEQFF
few	TRBV30	NA	TRBJ1-2	TGTGCCTGGAGTGTCGCTTTGGGGGCTCTAAACTATGGCTACACCTTC	CAWSVALGALNYGYTF
once	TRBV18	TRBD2	TRBJ2-7	TGTGCCAGCTCACCGACTAGCGGGTACTACGAGCAGTACTTC	CASSPTSGYYEQYF
NA	TRBV27	NA	TRBJ2-7	TGTGCCAGCAGTTTATCGGGGCCCTACGAGCAGTACTTC	CASSLSGPYEQYF
NA	TRBV11-2	NA	TRBJ2-2	TGTGCCAGCAGCTCGTACACCGGGGAGCTGTTTTTT	CASSSYTGELFF
NA	TRBV19	NA	TRBJ2-2	TGTGCCAGTAGTGGGGGCGGCACCGGGGAGCTGTTTTTT	CASSGGGTGELFF
NA	TRBV18	NA	TRBJ2-7	TGTGCCAGCTCACCACCGTCGGCAGGGGACCCCCTACACGAGCAGTACTTC	CASSPPSAGDPLHEQYF
NA	TRBV18	TRBD2	TRBJ2-1	TGTGCCAGCTCACCCTACGGGGGGGCTTCCTACAATGAGCAGTTCTTC	CASSPYGGASYNEQFF
NA	TRBV9	TRBD2	TRBJ2-2	TGTGCCAGCAGCTTACCCACAAACCAGCGGGGGGGCCGTCTGTTTTTT	CASSLPTNQRGGRLFF
NA	TRBV4-2	NA	TRBJ1-1	TGTGCCAGCAGCCAGGCCGGGTTGGGAGGCACTGAAGCTTTCTTT	CASSQAGLGGTEAFF
NA	TRBV9	NA	TRBJ2-1	TGTGCCAGCAGCGCCCGTCAGTCCCCCTCCTACAATGAGCAGTTCTTC	CASSARQSPSYNEQFF
NA	TRBV24-1	TRBD2	TRBJ2-2	TGTGCCACCAGGGATAGCGGGGGTACGAACACCGGGGAGCTGTTTTTT	CATRDSGGTNTGELFF
NA	TRBV2	TRBD2	TRBJ2-1	TGTGCCAGTATAAAAGGGACTAGCGGGGGGGCCGACGAGCAGTTCTTC	CASIKGTSGGADEQFF
NA	TRBV18	NA	TRBJ1-4	TGTGCCAGCTCACCAGGACACCGGACTGAAAAACTGTTTTTT	CASSPGHRTEKLFF
NA	TRBV21-1	NA	TRBJ1-6	TGTGCCAGCAGCAAAATTCTTGGGGGCTTAGGCTCACCCCTCCACTTT	CASSKILGGLGSPLHF
once	TRBV9	NA	TRBJ1-5	TGTGCCAGCAGCGTAGGGGGAGGGAATAATCAGCCCCAGCATTTT	CASSVGGGNNQPQHF
NA	TRBV27	NA	TRBJ1-5	TGTGCCAGCAGTACCACAGGCGGCTGGAATCAGCCCCAGCATTTT	CASSTTGGWNQPQHF
once	TRBV7-2	NA	TRBJ1-6	TGTGCCAGCAGCTTGGACAGTCCGGTCCTCCACTTT	CASSLDSPVLHF
NA	TRBV21-1	NA	TRBJ2-1	TGTGCCAGCAGCAACGAGGTTCTAACCTACAATGAGCAGTTCTTC	CASSNEVLTYNEQFF
NA	TRBV28	NA	TRBJ2-7	TGTGCCTCCGGAGGGGGGGATTCTTACGAGCAGTACTTC	CASGGGDSYEQYF
NA	TRBV6-6	TRBD1	TRBJ1-5	TGTGCCAGCAGAACCGGGACAGGGCCTCAGCCCCAGCATTTT	CASRTGTGPQPQHF
NA	TRBV9	TRBD1	TRBJ1-2	TGTGCCAGCAGCCCAAACACCGGGACAGGCTCTGGCTACACCTTC	CASSPNTGTGSGYTF
once	TRBV7-3	TRBD2	TRBJ2-2	TGTGCCAGCAGCTTGGCTAGCGGGGGGGCACCCGGGGAGCTGTTTTTT	CASSLASGGAPGELFF
NA	TRBV7-9	TRBD1	TRBJ1-2	TGTGCCAGCAGGATTGACAGGGGGTCTAACTATGGCTACACCTTC	CASRIDRGSNYGYTF
NA	TRBV28	NA	TRBJ1-2	TGTGCCAGCAGTTTATTCTGGGAGGACGGGAGAAAAATCTATGGCTACACCTTC	CASSLFWEDGRKIYGYTF
NA	TRBV18	TRBD1	TRBJ1-2	TGTGCCAGCTCCGCCGGGACAGATAACTATGGCTACACCTTC	CASSAGTDNYGYTF
NA	TRBV5-4	NA	TRBJ2-5	TGTGCCAGCAGCTTGGGGTTGTTAGCCGAAGAAGAGACCCAGTACTTC	CASSLGLLAEEETQYF
NA	TRBV6-6	TRBD1	TRBJ1-5	TGTGCCAGTTGGACCGGGACAGGGTTAGCTCAGCCCCAGCATTTT	CASWTGTGLAQPQHF
NA	TRBV6-5	TRBD1	TRBJ2-1	TGTGCCAGCACTTGGACAGGGGGCTCCTACAATGAGCAGTTCTTC	CASTWTGGSYNEQFF
NA	TRBV19	TRBD1	TRBJ2-5	TGTGCCAGCGGGACAGCAAGAGAGACCCAGTACTTC	CASGTARETQYF
NA	TRBV19	TRBD1	TRBJ2-7	TGTGCCAGTAGTAAAGGACAGGGAATCTACGAGCAGTACTTC	CASSKGQGIYEQYF
NA	TRBV9	TRBD1	TRBJ1-4	TGTGCCAGCAGCCCAAACAAGTACAGGGGGCTGGGTGAAAAACTGTTTTTT	CASSPNKYRGLGEKLFF
NA	TRBV4-1	TRBD2	TRBJ2-1	TGCGCCAGCAGCGTTAGGGCCCTAGCGGGCTCATACAATGAGCAGTTCTTC	CASSVRALAGSYNEQFF
NA	TRBV5-1	NA	TRBJ2-5	TGCGCCAGCAGCTTGACGGTTAGCATCCAAGAGACCCAGTACTTC	CASSLTVSIQETQYF
NA	TRBV7-3	TRBD2	TRBJ2-2	TGTGCCAGCAGCACTCGACTAGCCGGAGCCGGGGAGCTGTTTTTT	CASSTRLAGAGELFF
NA	TRBV5-3	NA	TRBJ1-2	TGTGCCAGAACCACCCAACTAGGGGAGGGGGTCCATGGCTACACCTTC	CARTTQLGEGVHGYTF
once	TRBV7-8	NA	TRBJ2-7	TGTGCCAGCAGCCCCAGGGTTTTCGGAGTCTACGAGCAGTACTTC	CASSPRVFGVYEQYF
NA	TRBV28	NA	TRBJ2-5	TGTGCCAGCAGTTTAGTAACAGGGCCCCAAGAGACCCAGTACTTC	CASSLVTGPQETQYF
NA	TRBV27	TRBD1	TRBJ2-2	TGTGCCAGCAGTTCCCGACAGGGTTTGAACACCGGGGAGCTGTTTTTT	CASSSRQGLNTGELFF
NA	TRBV28	NA	TRBJ1-1	TGTGCCAGCAGTTTAGCAGGGGTGGACACTGAAGCTTTCTTT	CASSLAGVDTEAFF
NA	TRBV6-6	TRBD2	TRBJ2-7	TGTGCCAGCAGTTATTGGGAGGGAACTTCTTACGAGCAGTACTTC	CASSYWEGTSYEQYF